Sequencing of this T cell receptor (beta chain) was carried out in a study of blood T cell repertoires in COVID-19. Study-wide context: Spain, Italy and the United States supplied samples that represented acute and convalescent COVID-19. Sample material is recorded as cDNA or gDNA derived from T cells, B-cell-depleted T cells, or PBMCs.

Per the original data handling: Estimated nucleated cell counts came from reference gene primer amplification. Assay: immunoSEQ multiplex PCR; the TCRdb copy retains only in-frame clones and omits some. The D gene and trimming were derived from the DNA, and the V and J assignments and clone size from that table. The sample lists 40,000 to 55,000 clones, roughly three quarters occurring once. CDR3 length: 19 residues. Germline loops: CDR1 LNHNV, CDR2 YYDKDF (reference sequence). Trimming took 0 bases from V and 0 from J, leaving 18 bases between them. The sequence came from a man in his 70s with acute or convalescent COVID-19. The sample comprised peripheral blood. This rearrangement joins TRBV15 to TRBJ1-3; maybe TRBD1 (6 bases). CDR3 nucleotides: TGTGCCACCAGCAGAGATCGAGTGAGGGGACAATCCTCTGGAAACACCATATATTTT. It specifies CATSRDRVRGQSSGNTIYF.